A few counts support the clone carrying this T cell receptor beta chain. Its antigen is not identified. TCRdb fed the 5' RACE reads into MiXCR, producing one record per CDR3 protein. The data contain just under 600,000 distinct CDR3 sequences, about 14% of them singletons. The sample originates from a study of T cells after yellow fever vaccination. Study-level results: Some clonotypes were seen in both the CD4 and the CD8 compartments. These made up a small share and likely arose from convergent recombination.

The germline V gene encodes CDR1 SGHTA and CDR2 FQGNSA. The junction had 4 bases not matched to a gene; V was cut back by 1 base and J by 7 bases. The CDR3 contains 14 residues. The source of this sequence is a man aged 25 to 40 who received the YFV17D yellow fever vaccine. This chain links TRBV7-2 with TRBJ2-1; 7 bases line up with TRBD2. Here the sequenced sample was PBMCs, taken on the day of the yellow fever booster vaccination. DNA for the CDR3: TGTGCCAGCAGCTTAGATGGCGGGAGAAATGAGCAGTTCTTC. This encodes CASSLDGGRNEQFF.